A selection of T cell receptor beta chains follows, all from one sample in a study of patients and donors after allogeneic stem cell transplantation. TCRdb independently ran MiXCR on the RT-PCR reads; one entry per CDR3 protein. The table lists under 200,000 distinct CDR3 sequences, about 24% of them singletons, with about 25% in the top ten. The sequencing sample was made of blood, either unsorted or a sorted T cell fraction (not recorded which). The receptor source for this set is a human donor who was either an allogeneic HSCT recipient or a stem cell or donor lymphocyte infusion donor (not recorded which). It is not recorded whose cells these are; they may come from a transplant donor. Both conserved end residues are part of each CDR3. A D gene is named only where the DNA matches it firmly. Expanded clones get a size class; other rows say once, few or many, or leave the size out.

j_gene: TRBJ2-7
abundance: few
v_gene: TRBV12-3/TRBV12-4
d_gene: .
CDR3nt: TGTGCCAGCAGTTCTCGAAACGAGCAGTACTTC
CDR3aa: CASSSRNEQYF

j_gene: TRBJ2-4
abundance: few
v_gene: TRBV4-1
d_gene: .
CDR3nt: TGCGCCAGCAGCCAAGAATCCAGAAACATTCAGTACTTC
CDR3aa: CASSQESRNIQYF

j_gene: TRBJ2-4
abundance: .
v_gene: TRBV12-3/TRBV12-4
d_gene: .
CDR3nt: TGTGCCAGCAGCCATGGACAGTTCATTCAGTACTTC
CDR3aa: CASSHGQFIQYF

j_gene: TRBJ2-1
abundance: few
v_gene: TRBV20-1
d_gene: .
CDR3nt: TGCAGTGCTCACGACCCCATCAGCCCTCTTAATTATTACAATGAGCAGTTCTTC
CDR3aa: CSAHDPISPLNYYNEQFF

j_gene: TRBJ2-1
abundance: few
v_gene: TRBV6-5
d_gene: TRBD2
CDR3nt: TGTGCCAGCAGACGACTAGCGGGGGCTACCAATGAGCAGTTCTTC
CDR3aa: CASRRLAGATNEQFF

j_gene: TRBJ1-5
abundance: few
v_gene: TRBV9
d_gene: .
CDR3nt: TGTGCCAGCAGCGGGGATAGCAATCAGCCCCAGCATTTT
CDR3aa: CASSGDSNQPQHF

j_gene: TRBJ2-7
abundance: .
v_gene: TRBV20-1
d_gene: TRBD2
CDR3nt: TGCAGTGCTAGAGGTCCGAGACTAGCGGCCCACTCCTACGAGCAGTACTTC
CDR3aa: CSARGPRLAAHSYEQYF

j_gene: TRBJ2-5
abundance: .
v_gene: TRBV6-2/TRBV6-3
d_gene: .
CDR3nt: TGTGCCAGCAGTTACGGGTCTCGCGCGGAGTACCAAGAGACCCAGTACTTC
CDR3aa: CASSYGSRAEYQETQYF

j_gene: TRBJ2-3
abundance: few
v_gene: TRBV12-3/TRBV12-4
d_gene: TRBD2
CDR3nt: TGTGCCAGCAGCCGTTTAGCGGGAGGAGTCACAGATACGCAGTATTTT
CDR3aa: CASSRLAGGVTDTQYF

j_gene: TRBJ1-6
abundance: many
v_gene: TRBV7-9
d_gene: .
CDR3nt: TGTGCCAGCAGCTTAGCCCGGGACAAGATTCTGGGTAATTCACCCCTCCACTTT
CDR3aa: CASSLARDKILGNSPLHF

j_gene: TRBJ2-2
abundance: few
v_gene: TRBV5-1
d_gene: .
CDR3nt: TGCGCCAGCAGCTGGGCCGGGCCTTCTGACGGGGAGCTGTTTTTT
CDR3aa: CASSWAGPSDGELFF

j_gene: TRBJ2-1
abundance: few
v_gene: TRBV5-5
d_gene: .
CDR3nt: TGTGCCAGCAGCCTCAACAGGGCCATCTACAATGAGCAGTTCTTC
CDR3aa: CASSLNRAIYNEQFF

j_gene: TRBJ1-1
abundance: few
v_gene: TRBV9
d_gene: .
CDR3nt: TGTGCCAGCAGCGTAGCTGACTGGCCGAACACTGAAGCTTTCTTT
CDR3aa: CASSVADWPNTEAFF

j_gene: TRBJ2-7
abundance: .
v_gene: TRBV20-1
d_gene: .
CDR3nt: TGCAGTGCTAGTACAGGCAGATCCGCCTACGAGCAGTACTTC
CDR3aa: CSASTGRSAYEQYF

j_gene: TRBJ1-2
abundance: many
v_gene: TRBV9
d_gene: TRBD1
CDR3nt: TGTGCCAGCAGCCCCCAGTTACAGGGGGCGGATGGCTACACCTTC
CDR3aa: CASSPQLQGADGYTF

j_gene: TRBJ1-1
abundance: few
v_gene: TRBV20-1
d_gene: .
CDR3nt: TGCAGTGCTCGTGAGGGTGTCACTGAAGCTTTCTTT
CDR3aa: CSAREGVTEAFF

j_gene: TRBJ1-1
abundance: .
v_gene: TRBV11-3
d_gene: TRBD1
CDR3nt: TGTGCCAGCAGCTTACAGGCAGGGGGGGCTGTAGCTTTCTTT
CDR3aa: CASSLQAGGAVAFF

j_gene: TRBJ2-5
abundance: many
v_gene: TRBV5-6
d_gene: .
CDR3nt: TGTGCCAGCAGCTCCCAAAGTAGGCAAGAGACCCAGTACTTC
CDR3aa: CASSSQSRQETQYF

j_gene: TRBJ1-2
abundance: .
v_gene: TRBV6-6
d_gene: TRBD1
CDR3nt: TGTGCCAGCAGCCTAGACAGGGTTAGCTATGGCTACACCTTC
CDR3aa: CASSLDRVSYGYTF

j_gene: TRBJ1-4
abundance: many
v_gene: TRBV12-3/TRBV12-4
d_gene: .
CDR3nt: TGTGCCAGCAGCCCCGACAAGTCTAATGAAAAACTGTTTTTT
CDR3aa: CASSPDKSNEKLFF

j_gene: TRBJ2-7
abundance: .
v_gene: TRBV12-3/TRBV12-4
d_gene: TRBD2
CDR3nt: TGTGCCAGCAGCCCTAGCGGGAGGGTCGAGGGGCAGTACTTC
CDR3aa: CASSPSGRVEGQYF

j_gene: TRBJ1-2
abundance: .
v_gene: TRBV6-5
d_gene: .
CDR3nt: TGTGCCAGCAGTTACTCGGGACAACCTAGAAACTATGGCTACACCTTC
CDR3aa: CASSYSGQPRNYGYTF

j_gene: TRBJ2-5
abundance: few
v_gene: TRBV5-1
d_gene: TRBD2
CDR3nt: TGCGCCAGCAGTGTATGGACTAGCGGCCAAGAGACCCAGTACTTC
CDR3aa: CASSVWTSGQETQYF

j_gene: TRBJ2-1
abundance: few
v_gene: TRBV25-1
d_gene: .
CDR3nt: TGTGCCAGCAGGGTAACAGGGACGAGCTCCTACAATGAGCAGTTCTTC
CDR3aa: CASRVTGTSSYNEQFF

j_gene: TRBJ1-2
abundance: .
v_gene: TRBV12-3/TRBV12-4
d_gene: .
CDR3nt: TGTGCCAGCAGTGAACAATACTATGGCTACACCTTC
CDR3aa: CASSEQYYGYTF

j_gene: TRBJ1-2
abundance: many
v_gene: TRBV29-1
d_gene: .
CDR3nt: TGCAGCGTTGTACTGGAGGGGGACTATGGCTACACCTTC
CDR3aa: CSVVLEGDYGYTF

j_gene: TRBJ2-1
abundance: few
v_gene: TRBV9
d_gene: TRBD1
CDR3nt: TGTGCCAGCAGCCCGACAGGGGGGGATGAGCAGTTCTTC
CDR3aa: CASSPTGGDEQFF

j_gene: TRBJ1-2
abundance: few
v_gene: TRBV6-1
d_gene: .
CDR3nt: TGTGCCAGCCTACCGGACCACAGCCCAATCTATGGCTACACCTTC
CDR3aa: CASLPDHSPIYGYTF

j_gene: TRBJ2-5
abundance: few
v_gene: TRBV5-1
d_gene: .
CDR3nt: TGCGCCAGCAGCCTCGGAGGACAGAACCAAGAGACCCAGTACTTC
CDR3aa: CASSLGGQNQETQYF

j_gene: TRBJ1-3
abundance: few
v_gene: TRBV2
d_gene: .
CDR3nt: TGTGCCACCCTTACAGGGACTGGAAACACCATATATTTT
CDR3aa: CATLTGTGNTIYF

j_gene: TRBJ2-7
abundance: .
v_gene: TRBV7-9
d_gene: .
CDR3nt: TGTGCCAGCAGCTTAGAGGCGGGCTTAGTCTACGAGCAGTACTTC
CDR3aa: CASSLEAGLVYEQYF

j_gene: TRBJ1-2
abundance: few
v_gene: TRBV12-3/TRBV12-4
d_gene: .
CDR3nt: TGTGCCAGCAGCTCAAAATCTAACTATGGCTACACCTTC
CDR3aa: CASSSKSNYGYTF

j_gene: TRBJ1-1
abundance: many
v_gene: TRBV6-2/TRBV6-3
d_gene: TRBD1
CDR3nt: TGTGCCAGCAGGTCGACGGGACAGGGCTACACTGAAGCTTTCTTT
CDR3aa: CASRSTGQGYTEAFF

j_gene: TRBJ1-1
abundance: many
v_gene: TRBV7-6
d_gene: .
CDR3nt: TGTGCCAGCAGTCGAAGTCCCCGGGGATGGAACACTGAAGCTTTCTTT
CDR3aa: CASSRSPRGWNTEAFF

j_gene: TRBJ1-1
abundance: .
v_gene: TRBV29-1
d_gene: .
CDR3nt: TGCAGCGTTGAGCATTTGGGTTACTTGAACACTGAAGCTTTCTTT
CDR3aa: CSVEHLGYLNTEAFF

j_gene: TRBJ2-6
abundance: .
v_gene: TRBV10-3
d_gene: .
CDR3nt: TGTGCCATCACTGAGGACGGATCTGGGGCCAACGTCCTGACTTTC
CDR3aa: CAITEDGSGANVLTF

j_gene: TRBJ1-2
abundance: few
v_gene: TRBV20-1
d_gene: .
CDR3nt: TGCAGTGTCTGGGGGGATGGCTACACCTTC
CDR3aa: CSVWGDGYTF

j_gene: TRBJ2-7
abundance: .
v_gene: TRBV6-2/TRBV6-3
d_gene: .
CDR3nt: TGTGCCAGCAAATTCCCACGGGGAGGAGGATACGAGCAGTACTTC
CDR3aa: CASKFPRGGGYEQYF

j_gene: TRBJ1-2
abundance: few
v_gene: TRBV4-1
d_gene: .
CDR3nt: TGCGCCAGCAGCCATGTCCCAGGTAATCGGAATGGCTACACCTTC
CDR3aa: CASSHVPGNRNGYTF

j_gene: TRBJ1-5
abundance: .
v_gene: TRBV28
d_gene: .
CDR3nt: TGTGCCAGCAGTTTGAGCAGGGGCCTTCTCGGTCAGCCCCAGCATTTT
CDR3aa: CASSLSRGLLGQPQHF

j_gene: TRBJ2-1
abundance: .
v_gene: TRBV9
d_gene: .
CDR3nt: TGTGCCAGCAGCGGGGGATTTGTCTACAATGAGCAGTTCTTC
CDR3aa: CASSGGFVYNEQFF

j_gene: TRBJ2-7
abundance: few
v_gene: TRBV20-1
d_gene: .
CDR3nt: TGCAGTGCTATTTTGCCCGCCGGGACAAAGGGTGGGGACTACGAGCAGTACTTC
CDR3aa: CSAILPAGTKGGDYEQYF

j_gene: TRBJ1-3
abundance: .
v_gene: TRBV5-1
d_gene: TRBD1
CDR3nt: TGCGCCAGCAGCAGAACGTGGACAGGCGGAAACACCATATATTTT
CDR3aa: CASSRTWTGGNTIYF

j_gene: TRBJ1-1
abundance: .
v_gene: TRBV5-1
d_gene: .
CDR3nt: TGCGCCAGCAGCCCGTGGACAGAAGATGAAGCTTTCTTT
CDR3aa: CASSPWTEDEAFF

j_gene: TRBJ1-4
abundance: few
v_gene: TRBV5-1
d_gene: .
CDR3nt: TGCGCCAGCAGCTCGGAAAGAGGAACTAATGAAAAACTGTTTTTT
CDR3aa: CASSSERGTNEKLFF

j_gene: TRBJ2-7
abundance: few
v_gene: TRBV27
d_gene: .
CDR3nt: TGTGCCAGCAGTTTAGAAGGACTCCAGCTTCGGCAGTACTTC
CDR3aa: CASSLEGLQLRQYF

j_gene: TRBJ1-2
abundance: few
v_gene: TRBV6-5
d_gene: .
CDR3nt: TGTGCCAGCACCTCGGTACAGGGTGATGGCTACACCTTC
CDR3aa: CASTSVQGDGYTF

j_gene: TRBJ1-4
abundance: few
v_gene: TRBV2
d_gene: TRBD1
CDR3nt: TGTGCCAGCAGGGACAGGGCTGCCGGTGAAAAACTGTTTTTT
CDR3aa: CASRDRAAGEKLFF

j_gene: TRBJ1-2
abundance: .
v_gene: TRBV7-9
d_gene: TRBD1
CDR3nt: TGTGCCAGCAGCGCCCTACAGGGGACTAGAGGCTACACCTTC
CDR3aa: CASSALQGTRGYTF